The 22 T cell receptor beta chains in this list originate from one sample, sequenced in a study of blood T cell repertoires in COVID-19. Assay used: immunoSEQ multiplex PCR; TCRdb lists only in-frame clones, some missing. The data contain about 480,000 clones, over 75% of them singletons. Sequencing was performed on PBMCs or T cells enriched from blood (not recorded which). The receptors were gathered from a woman in her thirties or forties who had recovered from COVID-19.

The J gene is TRBJ2-7, the V gene TRBV29-1, with D maybe TRBD1 (5 bases). V gave up 7 bases and J gave up 8 bases, with 18 bases separating them. CDR3 length: 12 residues. Germline V gene lookup returns CDR1 SQVTM and CDR2 ANQGSEA. The CDR3 nucleotides are TGCAGCGCTTCCCGTGGGGCTACGAAGCAGTACTTC. Translation: CSASRGATKQYF.

This sequence joins TRBV4-3 and TRBJ2-2; D is possibly TRBD2 (5 bases). The CDR3 totals 13 residues. V gave up 3 bases and J gave up 6 bases, with 8 bases separating them. CDR1 and CDR2 from the germline V gene are LGHNA and YSLEER. The CDR3 reads CASSQQRAGELFF. The DNA for the CDR3 is TGCGCCAGCAGCCAGCAGAGGGCCGGGGAGCTGTTTTTT.

The chain links TRBV7-9 to TRBJ1-5, with TRBD1 matching over 7 bases. The CDR3 is 15 residues long. With V trimmed by 5 bases and J by 6 bases, 10 bases remained unmatched. Per the germline V gene, CDR1 is SEHNR and CDR2 is FQNEAQ (reference sequence). The CDR3 reads CASSHGTQGGQPQHF. The CDR3 bases are TGTGCCAGCAGCCACGGGACCCAGGGGGGTCAGCCCCAGCATTTT.

This chain uses TRBV7-2 with TRBJ1-2; D might be TRBD1 (6 bases). The CDR3 has 14 residues. V shed 5 bases and J shed 5 bases, with 15 bases lying between them. CDR1 and CDR2 (germline): SGHTA, FQGNSA. The CDR3 loop is CASSPSQGPYGYTF. The CDR3 DNA reads TGTGCCAGCAGCCCATCGCAGGGGCCTTATGGCTACACCTTC. The whole variable domain, remainder taken from reference TRBV7-2 and TRBJ1-2, is GAGVSQSPSNKVTEKGKDVELRCDPISGHTALYWYRQSLGQGLEFLIYFQGNSAPDKSGLPSDRFSAERTGGSVSTLTIQRTQQEDSAVYLCASSPSQGPYGYTFGSGTRLTVV.

This clone came up a few times. CDR3 DNA: TGTGCCAGCAGCCCAGACAGGGTTCTCACCTTC. Its protein product is CASSPDRVLTF. The chain couples TRBV7-8 to TRBJ1-2, with 7 bases lining up with TRBD1. Germline loops: CDR1 SGHVS, CDR2 FQNEAQ. The V and J ends lost 5 bases and 13 bases, in that order; junction bases with no gene match: 7. The CDR3 length is 11 residues.

The chain carries TRBV19 and TRBJ2-2; D uncertain. This CDR3 contains 18 residues. Between the trimmed V and J ends, which lost 3 bases and 7 bases, there was a span of 24 bases. CDR1 is LNHDA, CDR2 SQIVND, per germline (reference sequence). CDR3 loop: CASSISQELASRSGELFF. As DNA, the CDR3 is TGTGCCAGTAGTATCTCTCAGGAATTGGCAAGTCGCAGCGGGGAGCTGTTTTTT.

This clone was seen once. The chain recombines TRBV12-3 or TRBV12-4 with TRBJ2-1; perhaps TRBD1 as D (7 bases). The CDR3 extends over 13 amino acids. Trimming removed 10 bases from V and 0 bases from J, with 10 bases in between. The CDR3 DNA reads TGTGCCACGCGGGACAGCTCCTACAATGAGCAGTTCTTC. It yields the protein CATRDSSYNEQFF.

This clone has only one observation. The sample contains more than one DNA sequence encoding this CDR3. This chain connects TRBV12-3 or TRBV12-4 to TRBJ1-5, with D uncertain. The CDR3 totals 12 residues. Trimming cost V 5 bases and J 4 bases, with 6 bases left between them. CDR3 sequence (DNA): TGTGCCAGCAGTGCCGGTAATCAGCCCCAGCATTTT. Protein sequence: CASSAGNQPQHF.

This clone was picked up one time. The chain has TRBV18 and TRBJ2-1; 9 bases fit TRBD2. V was clipped by 6 bases and J by 9 bases; unmatched bases: 9. The V gene's germline CDR1 is KGHSH and CDR2 LQKENI. The CDR3 spans 14 residues. DNA of the CDR3: TGTGCCAGCTCCATGGGACTAGCAGCCTTTGAGCAGTTCTTC. It translates to CASSMGLAAFEQFF.

This sequence joins TRBV7-2 and TRBJ2-6; D is perhaps TRBD1 (5 bases). The germline V gene encodes CDR1 SGHTA and CDR2 FQGNSA. This CDR3 contains 16 residues. Between the trimmed V and J ends, which lost 1 base and 0 bases, there was a span of 7 bases. CDR3 region: CASSLGQNSGANVLTF. The CDR3 DNA is TGTGCCAGCAGCTTAGGACAGAACTCTGGGGCCAACGTCCTGACTTTC.

The V gene is TRBV10-1, the J gene TRBJ2-1, with D unclear. From germline, CDR1 is WNHNN and CDR2 SYGVQD (reference sequence). V gave up 5 bases and J gave up 0 bases, with 14 bases separating them. The CDR3 totals 16 residues. The CDR3 coding sequence is TGCGCCAGCAGTCCAATGGGCCATAGCTCCTACAATGAGCAGTTCTTC. It is translated as CASSPMGHSSYNEQFF.

The CDR3 spells CASSPPRGGRPHNEQFF. The DNA for the CDR3 is TGTGCCAGCAGTCCTCCGAGGGGCGGGAGACCTCACAATGAGCAGTTCTTC. V and J are TRBV27 and TRBJ2-1; 7 bases align to TRBD2. The CDR3 length is 17 residues. V shed 5 bases and J 5 bases; nucleotides not matched to a gene: 15. CDR1 and CDR2 from the germline V gene are MNHEY and SMNVEV (reference sequence).

This chain uses TRBV25-1 with TRBJ1-3; 7 bases line up with TRBD1. V was pared by 4 bases and J by 2 bases, with 8 bases of the junction left unmatched. From germline, CDR1 is MGHDK and CDR2 SYGVNS. The CDR3 consists of 16 residues. The CDR3 nucleotides read TGTGCCAGCAGTGTCACAGGGGTAGTAACTGGAAACACCATATATTTT. Its translation is CASSVTGVVTGNTIYF.

J is TRBJ2-2 and V is TRBV5-4; the match to TRBD1 covers 7 bases. Germline-derived CDR1 and CDR2 are SGHNT and YYREEE (reference sequence). CDR3 length: 15 amino acids. The ends lost 6 bases at V and 2 bases at J; junction bases unmatched: 7. The chain's CDR3 is CASTLGQENTGELFF. CDR3 nucleotide sequence: TGTGCCAGCACCCTAGGACAGGAAAACACCGGGGAGCTGTTTTTT.

The chain employs TRBV5-1 and TRBJ2-1; 7 bases fit TRBD2. Germline-derived CDR1 and CDR2 are SGHRS and YFSETQ. This CDR3 is built from 13 residues. The V gene end was trimmed by 2 bases and the J gene end by 9 bases; junction bases not matched to a gene: 5. This chain's CDR3 is CASSLGGSAEQFF. CDR3 sequence (DNA): TGCGCCAGCAGCTTAGGCGGGAGCGCTGAGCAGTTCTTC.

The V call is TRBV6-5, the J call TRBJ2-7; tentatively, D is TRBD2 (5 bases). Trimming took off 2 bases at V and 2 bases at J, with 7 bases between the two ends. Germline values: CDR1 MNHEY, CDR2 SVGAGI. This CDR3 has 13 residues. CDR3 in DNA: TGTGCCAGCAGTTACCCGGGGACCTACGAGCAGTACTTC. This gives the protein CASSYPGTYEQYF.

The chain recombines TRBV19 with TRBJ2-5, with 9 bases lining up with TRBD2. The germline V gene has CDR1 LNHDA and CDR2 SQIVND (reference sequence). CDR3 size: 16 residues. Unmatched junction bases numbered 10, after V lost 7 bases and J lost 1 base. CDR3 region: CASNNGALAGQETQYF. In DNA, the CDR3 is TGTGCCAGTAACAACGGGGCACTAGCGGGCCAAGAGACCCAGTACTTC.

The rearrangement uses TRBV11-2 and TRBJ2-1; 14 positions agree with TRBD2. CDR1 is SGHAT and CDR2 is FQNNGV in the germline V gene. The CDR3 length is 16 residues. V lost 5 bases, J lost 8 bases, and 8 bases stayed unmatched. Written as DNA, the CDR3 is TGTGCCAGCAGCCCACGACTAGCGGGAGGGCCCCATGAGCAGTTCTTC. The encoded protein is CASSPRLAGGPHEQFF.

The rearrangement links TRBV23-1 to TRBJ2-7; TRBD1 is a possible D gene (6 bases). TRBV23-1 is an ORF, with its function uncertain. The CDR3 extends over 15 amino acids. The germline V and J ends were trimmed by 3 bases and 6 bases, with 18 bases remaining between them. The CDR3 here is CASSQSRGKPFEQYF. CDR3 nucleotides: TGCGCCAGCAGTCAGTCGAGGGGGAAGCCCTTCGAGCAGTACTTC.

The V gene is TRBV7-6, the J gene TRBJ2-5; 15 bases are a match to TRBD2. The CDR3 contains 17 residues. V lost 4 bases to trimming and J lost 4 bases; unmatched junction nucleotides: 7. CDR1 and CDR2 (germline): SGHVS, FNYEAQ. In nucleotides, the CDR3 is TGTGCCAGCAGCTCCGGGACTAGCGGGAGGTATGGAGAGACCCAGTACTTC. Translated, it gives CASSSGTSGRYGETQYF.

The table lists this clone with a few counts. This rearrangement joins TRBV10-1 to TRBJ2-5; D is perhaps TRBD2 (5 bases). CDR3 length: 13 residues. Trimming shortened V by 3 bases and J by 7 bases, and 12 bases separated the two germline ends. Looked up from germline, CDR1 is WNHNN and CDR2 is SYGVQD (reference sequence). Here the CDR3 reads CASSDGVAATQYF. The DNA of the CDR3 is TGCGCCAGCAGTGACGGGGTTGCGGCGACCCAGTACTTC.

The gene calls are TRBV6-5 and TRBJ1-6, with 8 bases identical to TRBD1. Germline-derived CDR1 and CDR2 are MNHEY and SVGAGI. The CDR3 length is 15 residues. The V and J ends lost 4 bases and 10 bases, in that order; junction bases with no gene match: 9. This CDR3 is CASSSIGTGRSPLHF. CDR3 coding DNA: TGTGCCAGCAGTTCAATTGGGACAGGTCGGTCACCCCTCCACTTT.